The following is a TCR beta chain sequence with its context. These data belong to a study of cytomegalovirus exposure and HLA in healthy donors. Germline lookup yields CDR1 LNHDA and CDR2 SQIVND (reference sequence). Trimming stripped 8 bases from V and 6 bases from J, with 16 bases between. The CDR3 is made up of 13 amino acids. The study ran its PCR with 60 Vbeta and 13 Jbeta primers. TCRdb keeps only in-frame clones here, not all; method: immunoSEQ multiplex PCR. The sample shows some 150,000 clones, around three fifths of them seen only once. This clonotype was sampled from a woman under 40 in good health and CMV-seropositive. The source material was PBMCs. The V gene is TRBV19, the J gene TRBJ1-1, with D uncertain. The CDR3 DNA is TGTGCCAGTCGTCGAGAGAGCCCCCCTGAAGCTTTCTTT. Translating it yields CASRRESPPEAFF.